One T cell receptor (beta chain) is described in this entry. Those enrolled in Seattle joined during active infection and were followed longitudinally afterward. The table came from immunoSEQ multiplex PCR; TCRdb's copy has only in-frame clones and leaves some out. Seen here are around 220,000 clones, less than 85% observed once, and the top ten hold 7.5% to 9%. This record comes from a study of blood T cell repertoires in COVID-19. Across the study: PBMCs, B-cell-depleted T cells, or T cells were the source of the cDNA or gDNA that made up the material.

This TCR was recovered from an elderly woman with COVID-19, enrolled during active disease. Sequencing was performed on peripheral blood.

The CDR3 region is CASSPRTEGEQYF. Here the CDR3 DNA reads TGTGCCAGCAGCCCCCGGACTGAAGGCGAGCAGTACTTC. The chain joins TRBV11-2 to TRBJ2-7; D possibly corresponds to TRBD2 (5 bases). From germline, CDR1 is SGHAT and CDR2 FQNNGV. V lost 5 bases and J 6 bases, leaving 14 bases between the germline ends. This CDR3 spans 13 amino acids.